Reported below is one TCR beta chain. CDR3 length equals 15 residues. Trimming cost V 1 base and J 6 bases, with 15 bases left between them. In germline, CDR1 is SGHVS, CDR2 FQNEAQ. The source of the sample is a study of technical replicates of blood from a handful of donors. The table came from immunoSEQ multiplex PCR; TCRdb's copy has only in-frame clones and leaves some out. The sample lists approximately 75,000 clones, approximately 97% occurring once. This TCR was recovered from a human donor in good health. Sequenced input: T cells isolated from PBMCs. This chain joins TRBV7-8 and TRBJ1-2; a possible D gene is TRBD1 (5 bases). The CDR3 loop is CASSLEGLLQDGYTF. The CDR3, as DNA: TGTGCCAGCAGCTTAGAGGGGTTGCTACAGGATGGCTACACCTTC.